This TCR beta chain was found in a study of T-cell reconstitution after alpha-beta-depleted transplantation in children. The TCRbeta library was prepared with unique molecular identifiers. Via MiXCR, TCRdb re-called the PCR reads, giving one row per CDR3 protein. The sample holds about 230,000 distinct CDR3 sequences, about a tenth seen once. The V end lost 0 bases, the J end lost 5 bases, and 8 bases lay between the germline ends. The CDR3 sequence is 15 residues long. Study-level findings and limits: Reportedly, alpha-beta T cells present about two months post-transplant originated from several hundred expanded clones of graft origin.

This clonotype was detected many times. Its antigen is as yet unknown. This TCR was sampled from a child younger than two with acute myeloid leukemia, due to receive a stem cell transplant. Sequences were derived from PBMCs, sampled before TCRalphabeta/CD19-depleted stem cell transplant. This chain links TRBV12-3 or TRBV12-4 with TRBJ1-6, with D perhaps TRBD1 (6 bases). The CDR3 region is CASSLAPGDNSPLHF. DNA for the CDR3: TGTGCCAGCAGTTTAGCGCCAGGGGATAATTCACCCCTCCACTTT.